The 24 T cell receptor beta chains in this list originate from one sample, sequenced in a study of naive and memory T cell subsets. Ligated cDNA underwent four rounds of PCR with nested alpha and beta constant region primers and SP2. One entry per CDR3 protein results from TCRdb running MiXCR on the 5' RACE reads. The sample consists of roughly 56,000 distinct CDR3 sequences, 7% to 8.5% of them appearing once. An oligonucleotide containing a UMI was ligated to the 3' end of TCR cDNA. The receptors here all came from a male donor in good health.

This clonotype has only a few counts. The chain links TRBV7-6 to TRBJ2-7; 7 positions match TRBD1. The V gene end was trimmed by 0 bases and the J gene end by 2 bases; junction bases not matched to a gene: 4. The CDR3 contains 15 residues. The V gene's germline CDR1 is SGHVS and CDR2 FNYEAQ. The CDR3 DNA follows: TGTGCCAGCAGCTTAGCGGCAGGGGGTACCTACGAGCAGTACTTC. The encoded protein is CASSLAAGGTYEQYF. The full variable domain, in which reference TRBV7-6 and TRBJ2-7 provide the parts outside the CDR3, is GAGVSQSPRYKVTKRGQDVALRCDPISGHVSLYWYRQALGQGPEFLTYFNYEAQQDKSGLPNDRFSAERPEGSISTLTIQRTEQRDSAMYRCASSLAAGGTYEQYFGPGTRLTVT.

This clonotype came up many times. The V and J genes are TRBV5-1 and TRBJ2-5; D perhaps matches TRBD2 (6 bases). Trimming left V 0 bases short and J 5 bases short, with 11 bases between. From germline, CDR1 is SGHRS and CDR2 YFSETQ. The CDR3 extends over 14 amino acids. CDR3 in DNA: TGCGCCAGCAGCTTGGGGTCAGCGGGCGAGACCCAGTACTTC. Translated: CASSLGSAGETQYF. The full variable domain, rest sourced from reference TRBV5-1 and TRBJ2-5, is KAGVTQTPRYLIKTRGQQVTLSCSPISGHRSVSWYQQTPGQGLQFLFEYFSETQRNKGNFPGRFSGRQFSNSRSEMNVSTLELGDSALYLCASSLGSAGETQYFGPGTRLLVL.

The chain recombines TRBV12-3 or TRBV12-4 with TRBJ1-1; D is possibly TRBD1 (5 bases). Trimming took off 4 bases at V and 1 base at J, with 7 bases between the two ends. This CDR3 is built from 13 residues. CDR3 in DNA: TGTGCCAGCAGTTCTACAGGGAACACTGAAGCTTTCTTT. Protein sequence: CASSSTGNTEAFF.

This clonotype occurred many times. CDR3 region: CASSRVDRRSNEQFF. The CDR3 DNA follows: TGTGCCAGCAGCAGAGTCGACAGGAGGAGCAATGAGCAGTTCTTC. This chain uses TRBV27 with TRBJ2-1; TRBD1 is a possible D gene (6 bases). V gave up 6 bases and J gave up 6 bases, with 18 bases separating them. This CDR3 has 15 residues. Per the germline V gene, CDR1 is MNHEY and CDR2 is SMNVEV (reference sequence).

This clonotype has ten or more counts. The chain employs TRBV29-1 and TRBJ2-3; 7 bases match TRBD2. Germline V gene sequence: CDR1 SQVTM, CDR2 ANQGSEA. CDR3 length: 13 residues. Written as DNA, the CDR3 is TGCGCGAAGCGGGACGGCAGCACAGATACGCAGTATTTT. Translated: CAKRDGSTDTQYF.

This clonotype was found many times. The J gene is TRBJ2-5, the V gene TRBV29-1; 9 bases align to TRBD2. Germline V gene data show CDR1 as SQVTM and CDR2 as ANQGSEA. With V trimmed by 0 bases and J by 1 base, 9 bases remained unmatched. CDR3 length: 17 amino acids. The CDR3 DNA reads as TGCAGCGTTGAAGACCTAGCGGGGAGAAATTTCCAAGAGACCCAGTACTTC. This codes for CSVEDLAGRNFQETQYF. The complete variable domain, with remaining parts taken from reference TRBV29-1 and TRBJ2-5, reads SAVISQKPSRDICQRGTSLTIQCQVDSQVTMMFWYRQQPGQSLTLIATANQGSEATYESGFVIDKFPISRPNLTFSTLTVSNMSPEDSSIYLCSVEDLAGRNFQETQYFGPGTRLLVL.

The chain is built from TRBV6-5 and TRBJ2-2, with TRBD1 matching over 9 bases. Per the germline V gene, CDR1 is MNHEY and CDR2 is SVGAGI. Trimming took 3 bases from V and 4 from J; bases not matched to a gene: 12. This CDR3 has 18 residues. The CDR3 reads CASSYPRTGGRGTGELFF. In nucleotides, the CDR3 is TGTGCCAGCAGTTATCCTCGAACAGGGGGCAGAGGCACCGGGGAGCTGTTTTTT.

This clonotype has just a few counts. The rearrangement joins TRBV3-1 to TRBJ2-7, with D perhaps being TRBD1 or TRBD2 (5 bases each). Germline V gene sequence: CDR1 LGHDT, CDR2 YNNKEL (reference sequence). V was cut by 0 bases and J by 6 bases, with 9 bases left in between. The CDR3 has 13 residues. This CDR3 is CASSQDRGREQYF. The CDR3 nucleotides are TGTGCCAGCAGCCAAGATCGGGGACGCGAGCAGTACTTC.

This clonotype has a handful of counts. The V gene is TRBV3-1, the J gene TRBJ1-1, with D perhaps TRBD1 (5 bases). Germline V gene lookup returns CDR1 LGHDT and CDR2 YNNKEL (reference sequence). The CDR3 runs to 15 residues. Trimming took off 1 base at V and 5 bases at J, with 14 bases between the two ends. CDR3 region: CASSQGGQGRTEAFF. The CDR3 DNA reads TGTGCCAGCAGCCAAGGAGGGCAGGGTCGAACTGAAGCTTTCTTT.

To note about this clonotype: A clone one base away is much larger, so this may be a read error. The rearrangement links TRBV7-9 to TRBJ2-3; D unresolved. Germline V gene sequence: CDR1 SEHNR, CDR2 FQNEAQ (reference sequence). This CDR3 comprises 17 residues. CDR3 sequence (DNA): TGTGCCAGCAGCGGAAGCGCCTTACGAGAAGACACAGATACGCGGTATTTT. It translates to CASSGSALREDTDTRYF.

This rearrangement joins TRBV3-1 to TRBJ2-2, with TRBD2 matching over 7 bases. J lost 0 bases, V lost 1 base, and 5 bases had no gene match. Germline CDR1 reads LGHDT; CDR2 reads YNNKEL (reference sequence). The CDR3 is made up of 17 amino acids. The CDR3 DNA follows: TGTGCCAGCAGCCAAGGGGGGGGACGGACGAACACCGGGGAGCTGTTTTTT. Amino acids: CASSQGGGRTNTGELFF.

This clonotype occurred many times. J is TRBJ2-7 and V is TRBV18; 10 bases agree with TRBD1. Germline loops: CDR1 KGHSH, CDR2 LQKENI. The CDR3 extends over 15 amino acids. Germline trimming cut 3 bases from V and 2 bases from J; bases unmatched to any gene: 4. Here the CDR3 DNA reads TGTGCCAGCTCACCGCCTGACAGGGGGCCCTACGAGCAGTACTTC. It yields the protein CASSPPDRGPYEQYF.

The table lists this clonotype with many counts. The V gene is TRBV20-1, the J gene TRBJ2-5; TRBD2 matches 10 bases. After removal of 2 bases from V and 8 bases from J, the junction contained 5 bases not matched to a gene. The CDR3 totals 13 residues. Germline V gene data show CDR1 as DFQATT and CDR2 as SNEGSKA (reference sequence). The CDR3: CSARKASGGTQYF. CDR3 nucleotides: TGCAGTGCTAGAAAGGCTAGCGGGGGAACCCAGTACTTC.

This clonotype was found many times. The chain recombines TRBV28 with TRBJ2-1; TRBD1 might be the D (5 bases). Germline V gives CDR1 MDHEN, CDR2 SYDVKM. The CDR3 is made up of 14 amino acids. Trimming cost V 5 bases and J 3 bases, with 11 bases left between them. Written as DNA, the CDR3 is TGTGCCAGCAGTCCCGACAGATTCTACAATGAGCAGTTCTTC. Translated, it gives CASSPDRFYNEQFF. The entire variable domain, with the rest obtained from reference TRBV28 and TRBJ2-1, is as follows: DVKVTQSSRYLVKRTGEKVFLECVQDMDHENMFWYRQDPGLGLRLIYFSYDVKMKEKGDIPEGYSVSREKKERFSLILESASTNQTSMYLCASSPDRFYNEQFFGPGTRLTVL.

This rearrangement joins TRBV12-3 or TRBV12-4 to TRBJ2-2; D is ambiguous. The CDR3 is 15 residues long. The ends were cut back, 6 bases at V and 4 bases at J, with 15 bases in the middle. The CDR3 region has the DNA TGTGCCAGCAGCCCGCCCCAGAAGGCCACCGGGGAGCTGTTTTTT. Translation: CASSPPQKATGELFF.

A word on this clonotype: This may be a read error, as it is one base from a much larger clone. The chain uses TRBV6-6 and TRBJ2-1; either TRBD1 or TRBD2 may supply D (6 bases each). The CDR3 contains 16 residues. Germline-derived CDR1 and CDR2 are MNHNY and SVGAGI (reference sequence). Here the CDR3 reads CASSPEGGGPYDEQFF. The CDR3 DNA follows: TGTGCCAGCAGTCCCGAGGGGGGCGGTCCCTACGATGAGCAGTTCTTC.

There are many counts of this clonotype. The chain recombines TRBV14 with TRBJ1-1; TRBD1 is a possible D gene (5 bases). Germline V gene lookup returns CDR1 SGHDN and CDR2 FVKESK. The CDR3 is 15 residues long. Trimming shortened V by 4 bases and J by 12 bases, and 24 bases separated the two germline ends. The CDR3 loop reads CASSPSNIDGYRSFF. The DNA for the CDR3 is TGTGCCAGCAGCCCAAGTAACATAGACGGCTACAGGTCTTTCTTT.

This clonotype occurred a few times. The rearrangement links TRBV30 to TRBJ1-1; 7 nucleotides match TRBD1. The germline V gene encodes CDR1 GTSNPN and CDR2 SVGIG (reference sequence). The CDR3 covers 13 residues. With 5 bases clipped from V and 2 bases from J, the junction kept 5 bases outside the gene matches. The DNA for the CDR3 is TGTGCCTGGGACCGGGACAGCAACACTGAAGCTTTCTTT. Amino acids: CAWDRDSNTEAFF.

J is TRBJ2-3 and V is TRBV19; D not resolved. The CDR3 sequence is 14 residues long. The V end was cut by 7 bases, the J end by 3 bases, with 14 bases between. Germline CDR1 LNHDA, CDR2 SQIVND (reference sequence). The CDR3 reads CASNVIGKTDTQYF. CDR3 bases: TGTGCCAGTAATGTGATTGGTAAAACAGATACGCAGTATTTT.

This clonotype was counted only a few times. The rearrangement joins TRBV30 to TRBJ2-3, with D perhaps assigned TRBD1 or TRBD2 (5 bases each). Germline V gene lookup returns CDR1 GTSNPN and CDR2 SVGIG (reference sequence). V was clipped by 3 bases and J by 8 bases, with 9 bases between them. The CDR3 loop spans 11 amino acids. The CDR3 DNA reads as TGTGCCTGGAGCCCTGGGGGTACGCAGTATTTT. Translation gives CAWSPGGTQYF.

There are many counts of this clonotype. The V call is TRBV6-1, the J call TRBJ2-1; no reliable D call. This CDR3 region has 17 residues. Germline lookup yields CDR1 MNHNS and CDR2 SASEGT. Trimming stripped 1 base from V and 4 bases from J, with 17 bases between. The CDR3 reads CASSEEGLDLEYNEQFF. CDR3 nucleotide sequence: TGTGCCAGCAGTGAAGAGGGTTTAGACTTAGAGTACAATGAGCAGTTCTTC.

This clonotype was detected only a few times. The V call is TRBV6-5, the J call TRBJ2-7; the D gene is possibly TRBD2 (7 bases). Deletions cut 6 bases from V and 1 base from J, with 10 bases between. CDR1 MNHEY and CDR2 SVGAGI come from the germline V gene. The CDR3 covers 13 residues. The CDR3 DNA reads as TGTGCCAGCAGAGGGGGGGGATCCTACGAGCAGTACTTC. This encodes CASRGGGSYEQYF.

The table lists this clonotype with a few counts. The chain links TRBV14 to TRBJ2-7; no firm D call. Germline V gives CDR1 SGHDN, CDR2 FVKESK. Between the trimmed V and J ends, which lost 4 bases and 4 bases, there was a span of 8 bases. The CDR3 is made up of 12 amino acids. CDR3 sequence reads: CASSRTDYEQYF. DNA of the CDR3: TGTGCCAGCAGCCGAACGGATTACGAGCAGTACTTC. Based on the CDR3 plus reference TRBV14 and TRBJ2-7, the full variable domain is EAGVTQFPSHSVIEKGQTVTLRCDPISGHDNLYWYRRVMGKEIKFLLHFVKESKQDESGMPNNRFLAERTGGTYSTLKVQPAELEDSGVYFCASSRTDYEQYFGPGTRLTVT.

This clonotype was seen repeatedly, ten times or more. The CDR3 spells CASSDWDSEFNYGYTF. The CDR3 DNA reads TGTGCCAGCAGTGACTGGGACAGCGAGTTTAACTATGGCTACACCTTC. The chain joins TRBV25-1 to TRBJ1-2, with TRBD1 identical over 7 bases. V was clipped by 3 bases and J by 1 base; unmatched bases: 8. The V gene's germline CDR1 is MGHDK and CDR2 SYGVNS. The CDR3 has 16 residues.